This entry lists 20 T cell receptor beta chains sequenced from one sample in a study of T cell responses to AZD1222 COVID-19 vaccine (dated by TCRdb to the early 2020s). Libraries were built with the immunoSEQ multiplex PCR assay. Not all clones reach the TCRdb copy of this immuneACCESS table, which keeps in-frame sequences only. Checked studies attribute under half of the gap to unresolved V genes and leave the rest unexplained. This sample is represented by over 150,000 clones; about 90% of them were singletons. The ten most abundant clones make up roughly 12% of the sample. The time point label here, explained by the study, means: about 28 days (+/-7) after the second vaccine dose. The starting material was peripheral blood, obtained 28 days after the second AZD1222 dose. All receptors come from an adult who received the AZD1222 COVID-19 vaccine.

This chain uses TRBV6-2 or TRBV6-3 with TRBJ2-7; 11 bases fit TRBD2. CDR1 is MNHEY and CDR2 is SVGEGT in the germline V gene. V trimming: 5 bases; J trimming: 3 bases; junction bases outside the gene matches: 6. The CDR3 is made up of 15 amino acids. DNA of the CDR3: TGTGCCAGCAGTGGGGCGACTAGCGGGATCTACGAGCAGTACTTC. Translated, it gives CASSGATSGIYEQYF.

The chain couples TRBV28 to TRBJ1-6; D is unresolved. The CDR3 runs 13 residues. Germline-derived CDR1 and CDR2 are MDHEN and SYDVKM. The V and J ends lost 7 bases and 9 bases respectively, with 13 bases between them. The CDR3 is CASIGLKGSPLHF. The CDR3 coding sequence is TGTGCCAGCATTGGTCTAAAAGGTTCACCCCTCCACTTT.

The chain recombines TRBV5-1 with TRBJ2-7; unclear D gene. Per the germline V gene, CDR1 is SGHRS and CDR2 is YFSETQ. This CDR3 is built from 12 residues. V lost 0 bases and J lost 2, with 3 bases in between. The CDR3 protein is CASSLGAYEQYF. The DNA of the CDR3 is TGCGCCAGCAGCTTGGGGGCCTACGAGCAGTACTTC.

Turning to this clone: Its ends do not fully match the called genes, so a read error is possible. The rearrangement uses TRBV15 and TRBJ2-7, with 12 bases fitting TRBD2. The CDR3 sequence is 17 residues long. Germline V lookup: CDR1 LNHNV, CDR2 YYDKDF (reference sequence). CDR3 sequence reads: CATSRERTSGDPYEQYF. The CDR3 nucleotides are TGTGCCACTAGCAGAGAGCGGACTAGCGGGGACCCCTACGAGCAGTACTTC.

The V and J genes are TRBV6-2 or TRBV6-3 and TRBJ2-1; the match to TRBD2 covers 13 bases. The CDR3 runs to 15 residues. Germline CDR1 reads MNHEY; CDR2 reads SVGEGT. V lost 4 bases, J lost 8 bases, and 5 bases stayed unmatched. CDR3 in DNA: TGTGCCAGCAGTTTAACTAGCGGGGGGGCCGATGAGCAGTTCTTC. Protein product: CASSLTSGGADEQFF.

The chain recombines TRBV28 with TRBJ1-3, with D unresolved. The germline V gene encodes CDR1 MDHEN and CDR2 SYDVKM. Trimming pared 7 bases from V and 4 bases from J, leaving 11 bases between. The CDR3 is made up of 13 amino acids. The CDR3 DNA is TGTGCCAGCACCGGGTCCTTGGGAAACACCATATATTTT. Protein sequence: CASTGSLGNTIYF.

The genes are TRBV5-1 and TRBJ1-6; perhaps TRBD1 as D (6 bases). Germline values: CDR1 SGHRS, CDR2 YFSETQ. This CDR3 comprises 16 residues. V lost 4 bases and J lost 0, with 11 bases in between. DNA of the CDR3: TGCGCCAGCAGCGTGGACAGAAGCTCCTATAATTCACCCCTCCACTTT. Translation: CASSVDRSSYNSPLHF.

Only a few counts were recorded for this clone. The chain links TRBV19 to TRBJ1-5, with D maybe TRBD1 (6 bases). CDR1 is LNHDA and CDR2 is SQIVND in the germline V gene (reference sequence). Trimming pared 0 bases from V and 2 bases from J, leaving 8 bases between. The CDR3 has 15 amino acids. DNA for the CDR3: TGTGCCAGTAGTATAGATGGGGGGCGCAATCAGCCCCAGCATTTT. Translated: CASSIDGGRNQPQHF.

CDR3 sequence reads: CASQGSHEQYF. The CDR3 nucleotides read TGTGCCAGCCAGGGCTCTCACGAGCAGTACTTC. The chain uses TRBV6-5 and TRBJ2-7, with D possibly being TRBD1 (5 bases). V was clipped by 8 bases and J by 5 bases, with 10 bases between them. The germline V gene encodes CDR1 MNHEY and CDR2 SVGAGI. The CDR3 spans 11 residues.

The chain recombines TRBV11-2 with TRBJ1-4; possible D gene TRBD1, 6 bases. The germline V and J ends were trimmed by 3 bases and 10 bases, with 12 bases remaining between them. Germline-derived CDR1 and CDR2 are SGHAT and FQNNGV. This CDR3 has 13 residues. For the CDR3, the DNA is TGTGCCAGCAGCTTGGTAGGAGGGGGAAAACTGTTTTTT. Amino acids: CASSLVGGGKLFF.

The J gene is TRBJ1-2, the V gene TRBV29-1, with D possibly matching TRBD1 (6 bases). Germline V gene lookup returns CDR1 SQVTM and CDR2 ANQGSEA. V lost 0 bases and J 8 bases, leaving 13 bases between the germline ends. The CDR3 sequence is 13 residues long. The CDR3 nucleotides read TGCAGCGTTGAAGATATGGGGGCTTTGGGCTACACCTTC. It translates to CSVEDMGALGYTF.

V gene TRBV10-2 combines with J gene TRBJ1-1; 7 bases line up with TRBD1. Per germline, CDR1 WSHSY and CDR2 SAAADI. This CDR3 is 17 amino acids long. J was trimmed by 0 bases and V by 2 bases; bases with no gene match: 9. The chain's CDR3 is CASSENRQGGMNTEAFF. Here the CDR3 DNA reads TGCGCCAGCAGTGAGAATCGTCAGGGGGGCATGAACACTGAAGCTTTCTTT.

This clone was found a few times. The rearrangement uses TRBV19 and TRBJ1-1; 9 bases are a match to TRBD1. The CDR3 has 17 residues. The trim removed 4 bases at V and 5 bases at J, leaving 14 bases unmatched. The germline V gene has CDR1 LNHDA and CDR2 SQIVND (reference sequence). The CDR3 bases are TGTGCCAGTAGTACCACAGGGACAGGGATCCTTTTTACTGAAGCTTTCTTT. Encoded protein: CASSTTGTGILFTEAFF. Drawing the rest from reference TRBV19 and TRBJ1-1, the complete variable domain is DGGITQSPKYLFRKEGQNVTLSCEQNLNHDAMYWYRQDPGQGLRLIYYSQIVNDFQKGDIAEGYSVSREKKESFPLTVTSAQKNPTAFYLCASSTTGTGILFTEAFFGQGTRLTVV.

This clone was recorded only once. The chain couples TRBV19 to TRBJ2-4, with 9 bases matching TRBD2. The V gene end was trimmed by 4 bases and the J gene end by 8 bases; junction bases not matched to a gene: 9. The CDR3 has 15 amino acids. CDR1 and CDR2 from the germline V gene are LNHDA and SQIVND (reference sequence). The DNA for the CDR3 is TGTGCCAGTAGTACCCCGGGACTAGCTGCGGACATTCAGTACTTC. It encodes CASSTPGLAADIQYF.

The chain links TRBV7-8 to TRBJ2-1; perhaps TRBD2 as D (6 bases). V was trimmed by 7 bases and J by 2 bases, leaving 18 bases between them. The CDR3 length is 16 residues. Looked up from germline, CDR1 is SGHVS and CDR2 is FQNEAQ. The CDR3 reads CASTSPLRGTYNEQFF. The CDR3 coding sequence is TGTGCCAGCACCTCCCCCTTGCGGGGCACCTACAATGAGCAGTTCTTC.

J is TRBJ1-5 and V is TRBV28; D possibly corresponds to TRBD1 (6 bases). With 3 bases removed from V and 1 base from J, the gap between germline ends came to 16 bases. CDR1 is MDHEN and CDR2 is SYDVKM in the germline V gene. This CDR3 is 17 amino acids long. In DNA, the CDR3 is TGTGCCAGCAGTTTGTTAGTGGGGGCAGGGAGCAATCAGCCCCAGCATTTT. This encodes CASSLLVGAGSNQPQHF.

The count of this clone is one. V and J are TRBV4-2 and TRBJ2-5; 12 bases agree with TRBD1. The CDR3 sequence is 16 residues long. The V gene end was trimmed by 1 base and the J gene end by 1 base; junction bases not matched to a gene: 1. Germline CDR1 reads LGHNA; CDR2 reads YNFKEQ. The CDR3 sequence: CASSQGDRGPQETQYF. The CDR3 nucleotides read TGTGCCAGCAGCCAAGGGGACAGGGGGCCCCAAGAGACCCAGTACTTC.

This clone was found once. This chain links TRBV30 with TRBJ2-3; D is perhaps TRBD2 (6 bases). The CDR3 runs 14 residues. V shed 3 bases and J shed 2 bases, with 12 bases lying between them. CDR1 and CDR2 from the germline V gene are GTSNPN and SVGIG (reference sequence). The CDR3 sequence: CAWRDAGYTDTQYF. The DNA for the CDR3 is TGTGCCTGGAGGGATGCGGGGTACACAGATACGCAGTATTTT.

This clone appeared once. The chain links TRBV2 to TRBJ2-3; unclear D gene. The CDR3 consists of 12 residues. From germline, CDR1 is SNHLY and CDR2 FYNNEI. V was clipped by 4 bases and J by 5 bases, with 7 bases between them. The chain's CDR3 is CASSALGDTQYF. CDR3 bases: TGTGCCAGCAGTGCCCTTGGAGATACGCAGTATTTT.

The chain joins TRBV4-1 to TRBJ1-1; possibly TRBD1 for D (5 bases). Germline assignment: CDR1 MGHRA and CDR2 YSYEKL. This CDR3 is 14 amino acids long. The germline V and J ends were trimmed by 4 bases and 0 bases, with 9 bases remaining between them. CDR3 loop: CASSPGQMNTEAFF. DNA for the CDR3: TGCGCCAGCAGCCCCGGACAAATGAACACTGAAGCTTTCTTT.